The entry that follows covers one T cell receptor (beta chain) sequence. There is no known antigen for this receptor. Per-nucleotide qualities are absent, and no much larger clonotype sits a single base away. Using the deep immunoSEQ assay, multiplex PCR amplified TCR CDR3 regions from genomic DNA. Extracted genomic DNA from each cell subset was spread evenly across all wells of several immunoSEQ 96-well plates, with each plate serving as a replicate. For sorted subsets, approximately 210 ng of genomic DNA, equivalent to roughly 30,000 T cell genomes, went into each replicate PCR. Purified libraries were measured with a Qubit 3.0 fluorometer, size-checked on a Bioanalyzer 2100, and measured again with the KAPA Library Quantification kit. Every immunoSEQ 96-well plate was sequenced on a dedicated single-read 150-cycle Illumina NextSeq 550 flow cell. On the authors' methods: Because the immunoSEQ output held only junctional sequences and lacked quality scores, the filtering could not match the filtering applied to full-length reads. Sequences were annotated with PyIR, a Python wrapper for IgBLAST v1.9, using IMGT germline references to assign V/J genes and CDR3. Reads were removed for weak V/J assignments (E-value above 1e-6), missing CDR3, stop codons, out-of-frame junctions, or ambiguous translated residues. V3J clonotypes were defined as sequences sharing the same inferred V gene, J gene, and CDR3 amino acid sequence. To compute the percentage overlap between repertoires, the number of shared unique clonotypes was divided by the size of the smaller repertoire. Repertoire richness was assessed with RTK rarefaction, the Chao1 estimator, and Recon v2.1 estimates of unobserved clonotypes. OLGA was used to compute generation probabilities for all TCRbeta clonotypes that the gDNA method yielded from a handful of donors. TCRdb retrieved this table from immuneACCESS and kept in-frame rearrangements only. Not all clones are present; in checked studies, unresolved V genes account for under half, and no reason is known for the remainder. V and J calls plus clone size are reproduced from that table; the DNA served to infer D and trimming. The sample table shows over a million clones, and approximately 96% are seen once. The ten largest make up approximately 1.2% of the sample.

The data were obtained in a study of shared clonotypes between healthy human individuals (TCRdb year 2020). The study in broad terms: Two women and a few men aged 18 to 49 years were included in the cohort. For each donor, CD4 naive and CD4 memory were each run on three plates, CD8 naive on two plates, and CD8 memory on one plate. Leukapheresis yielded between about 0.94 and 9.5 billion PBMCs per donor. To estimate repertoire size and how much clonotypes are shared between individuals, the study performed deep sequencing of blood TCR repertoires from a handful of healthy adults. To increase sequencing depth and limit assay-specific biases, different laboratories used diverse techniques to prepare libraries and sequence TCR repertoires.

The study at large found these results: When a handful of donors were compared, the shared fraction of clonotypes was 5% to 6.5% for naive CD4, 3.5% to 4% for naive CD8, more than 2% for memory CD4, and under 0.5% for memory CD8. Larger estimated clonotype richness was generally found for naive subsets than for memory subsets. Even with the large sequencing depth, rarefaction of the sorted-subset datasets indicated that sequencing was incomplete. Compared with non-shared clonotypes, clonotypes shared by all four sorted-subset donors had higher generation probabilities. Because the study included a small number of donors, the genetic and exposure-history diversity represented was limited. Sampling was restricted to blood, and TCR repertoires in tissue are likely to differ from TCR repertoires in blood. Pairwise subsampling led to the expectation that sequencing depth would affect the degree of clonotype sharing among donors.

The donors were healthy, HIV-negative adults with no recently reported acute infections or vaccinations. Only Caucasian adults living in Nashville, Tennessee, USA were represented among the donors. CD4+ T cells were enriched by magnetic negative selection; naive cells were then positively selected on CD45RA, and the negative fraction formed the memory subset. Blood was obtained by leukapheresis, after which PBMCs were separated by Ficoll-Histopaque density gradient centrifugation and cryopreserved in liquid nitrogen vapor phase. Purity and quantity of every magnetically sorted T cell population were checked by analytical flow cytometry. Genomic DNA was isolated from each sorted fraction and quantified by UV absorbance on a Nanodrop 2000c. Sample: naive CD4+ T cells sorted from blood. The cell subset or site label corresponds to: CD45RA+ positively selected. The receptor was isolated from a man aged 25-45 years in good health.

CDR3 loop: CASSFRSRGLAYLSTEAFF. The DNA sequence is as follows: TGTGCCAGCAGTTTCCGCTCCAGGGGGCTCGCTTATTTGAGTACTGAAGCTTTCTTT. Recombination linked TRBV27 to TRBJ1-1, with 8 bases aligning to TRBD1. From its cysteine to its phenylalanine, the CDR3 spans 19 amino acids. The retained sequence is limited to the CDR3, 57 bases, with the frame set at the first base. The CDR1 and CDR2 encoded by the germline V gene (reference sequence) are MNHEY and SMNVEV. V is cut back by 3 bases and J by 5 bases, with 20 bases in the junction unmatched.